Described below is a single T cell receptor beta chain sequence and its context. Its specificity is not known. This CDR3 is built from 15 residues. Between the trimmed V and J ends, which lost 4 bases and 2 bases, there was a span of 15 bases. CDR1 is GTSNPN and CDR2 is SVGIG in the germline V gene (reference sequence). Researchers ran the PCR with 60 Vbeta and 13 Jbeta primers. The table came from immunoSEQ multiplex PCR; TCRdb's copy has only in-frame clones and leaves some out. In the table there are tens of thousands of clones, around 77% of which are singletons. This specimen comes from a study of cytomegalovirus exposure and HLA in healthy donors. Study overall: The Caucasian-associated ancestry cluster held about 80% of roughly 370 genotyped donors. Findings of the study overall: Further analysis was carried out later, and it showed several of the most significant clusters appearing linked to common viral pathogens.

The rearrangement joins TRBV30 to TRBJ2-1; D is possibly TRBD1 (7 bases). This clonotype was obtained from a man in his fifties or sixties in good health and CMV-seronegative. The material sequenced was PBMCs. The CDR3 region has the DNA TGTGCCTGGAAGACCCAGGGGGGCCCCTACAATGAGCAGTTCTTC. This translates into CAWKTQGGPYNEQFF.